The T cell receptor (beta chain) under discussion was sequenced for a study of OX40 agonist ivuxolimab in advanced cancers. Study conclusions and caveats: By week 6 at 0.1 to 3.0 mg/kg, blood CD4+ and CD8+ T cells had expanded clonally.

As to this clone: The antigen is not known.

The table came from immunoSEQ multiplex PCR; TCRdb's copy has only in-frame clones and leaves some out. The sample includes about 73,000 clones, 80% to 90% of them seen just once. This receptor was identified in an adult with an advanced solid tumor such as melanoma, head and neck, liver or kidney cancer. Sequenced material: CD4+ or CD8+ T cells sorted from blood, taken in a trial of the OX40 agonist ivuxolimab.

CDR3: CASSIGDTGYNEQFF. CDR3 DNA sequence: TGTGCCAGTAGTATAGGCGACACGGGTTACAATGAGCAGTTCTTC. The gene calls are TRBV19 and TRBJ2-1, with D uncertain. The CDR3 consists of 15 residues. The ends were cut back, 1 base at V and 4 bases at J, with 11 bases in the middle. CDR1 LNHDA and CDR2 SQIVND come from the germline V gene (reference sequence).